Listed here are 32 T cell receptor beta chains from one sample, sequenced in a study of T cells in Graves' hyperthyroidism and ophthalmopathy. Researchers took RNA transcripts and amplified the TCR beta CDR3 regions from them. During a first-round RT-PCR of the TCR CDR3, the HTBI primer set was used. One entry per CDR3 protein, called by TCRdb with MiXCR from the multiplex PCR reads. The table includes some 770,000 distinct CDR3 sequences, around 15% detected once. Sequencing input: blood. These receptors were obtained from a man between 18 and 35 years old with Graves' hyperthyroidism.

This clonotype was observed many times. The rearrangement links TRBV30 to TRBJ2-1, with TRBD1 matching 8 bases. From germline, CDR1 is GTSNPN and CDR2 SVGIG (reference sequence). This CDR3 is 12 amino acids long. The trim removed 0 bases at V and 15 bases at J, leaving 7 bases unmatched. For the CDR3, the DNA is TGTGCCTGGAGTGTGCAGGGGGCAGTCCTGTTCTTC. This sequence encodes CAWSVQGAVLFF.

A single count supports this clonotype. This chain connects TRBV5-1 to TRBJ2-5; unclear D gene. Looked up from germline, CDR1 is SGHRS and CDR2 is YFSETQ. CDR3 length: 13 amino acids. Trimming cost V 2 bases and J 5 bases, with 10 bases left between them. The CDR3 here is CASSLEMRETQYF. The DNA of the CDR3 is TGCGCCAGCAGCTTAGAGATGAGGGAGACCCAGTACTTC.

This clonotype came up a few times. This rearrangement joins TRBV28 to TRBJ1-5; 8 bases match TRBD1. CDR1 and CDR2 (germline): MDHEN, SYDVKM. The J segment lost 1 base and the V segment lost 1 base, leaving 6 bases of the junction unmatched. This CDR3 has 17 residues. The CDR3 protein is CASSLYRGVVSNQPQHF. The CDR3 bases are TGTGCCAGCAGTTTATACAGGGGGGTTGTGAGCAATCAGCCCCAGCATTTT.

This clonotype was counted many times. The rearrangement links TRBV2 to TRBJ2-5; TRBD2 aligns across 8 bases. This CDR3 contains 14 residues. Germline CDR1 and CDR2: SNHLY and FYNNEI. The trim removed 3 bases at V and 2 bases at J, leaving 2 bases unmatched. CDR3 loop: CASSDSGDQETQYF. The CDR3, as DNA: TGTGCCAGCAGTGATAGCGGGGATCAAGAGACCCAGTACTTC.

At least ten counts were recorded for this clonotype. V and J are TRBV28 and TRBJ2-5, with D tentatively TRBD1 (6 bases). The CDR3 covers 16 residues. The germline V and J ends were trimmed by 3 bases and 2 bases, with 16 bases remaining between them. Germline loops: CDR1 MDHEN, CDR2 SYDVKM. The CDR3 spells CASSFQGPRDQETQYF. In DNA form, the CDR3 reads TGTGCCAGCAGTTTTCAGGGGCCCCGAGATCAAGAGACCCAGTACTTC.

This chain connects TRBV20-1 to TRBJ2-5; D is perhaps TRBD1 (7 bases). The CDR3 consists of 14 residues. CDR1 is DFQATT and CDR2 is SNEGSKA in the germline V gene (reference sequence). Deletions cut 6 bases from V and 5 bases from J, with 19 bases between. DNA of the CDR3: TGCAGTGCCATAGGGTGGACAGGAGGGGAGACCCAGTACTTC. The encoded protein is CSAIGWTGGETQYF.

The chain combines TRBV27 with TRBJ1-5; TRBD1 matches at 9 bases. The V gene's germline CDR1 is MNHEY and CDR2 SMNVEV (reference sequence). The CDR3 contains 16 residues. Trimming removed 5 bases from V and 0 bases from J; junction bases left unmatched: 5. In nucleotides, the CDR3 is TGTGCCAGCAGTAGAAAGGGACAGGGTAGCAATCAGCCCCAGCATTTT. Its protein is CASSRKGQGSNQPQHF.

This clonotype was observed a few times. The chain has TRBV12-3 or TRBV12-4 and TRBJ2-7; the match to TRBD2 covers 8 bases. CDR3 length: 13 amino acids. V dropped 3 bases and J dropped 5; count of bases not matched to a gene: 3. The CDR3 DNA reads as TGTGCCAGCAGTTTGGGGCGGGAGGACGAGCAGTACTTC. Translating it yields CASSLGREDEQYF.

In this sample, this clonotype turned up a few times. The V and J genes are TRBV27 and TRBJ2-7, with 8 positions matching TRBD2. Unmatched junction bases numbered 8, after V lost 0 bases and J lost 7 bases. The germline V gene encodes CDR1 MNHEY and CDR2 SMNVEV (reference sequence). The CDR3 runs 15 residues. CDR3 loop: CASSLSGGRRVEQYF. The CDR3 nucleotides read TGTGCCAGCAGTTTATCTGGCGGGAGGAGGGTAGAGCAGTACTTC.

The chain carries TRBV5-4 and TRBJ2-5, with 9 bases lining up with TRBD2. This CDR3 comprises 18 residues. Germline values: CDR1 SGHNT, CDR2 YYREEE (reference sequence). V lost 1 base, J lost 2 bases, and 12 bases stayed unmatched. DNA of the CDR3: TGTGCCAGCAGCTTGAGGCTAGCGGGAAGACTCCTTCAAGAGACCCAGTACTTC. Its protein is CASSLRLAGRLLQETQYF.

The chain employs TRBV20-1 and TRBJ1-5; D remains unclear. Trimming took off 4 bases at V and 2 bases at J, with 15 bases between the two ends. The CDR3 contains 15 residues. Germline-derived CDR1 and CDR2 are DFQATT and SNEGSKA (reference sequence). This CDR3 is CSAIPQQEGNQPQHF. CDR3 nucleotide sequence: TGCAGTGCTATACCGCAGCAGGAGGGCAATCAGCCCCAGCATTTT.

This clonotype was observed many times. The V gene is TRBV7-3, the J gene TRBJ2-1; TRBD2 is a possible D gene (6 bases). Trimming took off 0 bases at V and 12 bases at J, with 12 bases between the two ends. Germline CDR1 SGHTA, CDR2 FQGTGA. The CDR3 sequence is 13 residues long. CDR3 residues: CASSLTTGTPQFF. Written as DNA, the CDR3 is TGTGCCAGCAGCTTAACAACGGGGACTCCGCAGTTCTTC.

The table lists this clonotype with many counts. The chain is built from TRBV11-2 and TRBJ2-3; TRBD1 is a possible D gene (5 bases). CDR3 length: 13 residues. V lost 5 bases and J 1 base, leaving 7 bases between the germline ends. Germline CDR1 SGHAT, CDR2 FQNNGV. The CDR3, as DNA: TGTGCCAGCAGCCAGGGCCGCACAGATACGCAGTATTTT. This gives the protein CASSQGRTDTQYF. Full variable domain (rest looked up from reference TRBV11-2 and TRBJ2-3): EAGVAQSPRYKIIEKRQSVAFWCNPISGHATLYWYQQILGQGPKLLIQFQNNGVVDDSQLPKDRFSAERLKGVDSTLKIQPAKLEDSAVYLCASSQGRTDTQYFGPGTRLTVL.

This chain uses TRBV9 with TRBJ2-2; TRBD2 matches 7 bases. The CDR3 loop spans 14 amino acids. Trimming removed 3 bases from V and 6 bases from J; junction bases left unmatched: 5. CDR1 SGDLS and CDR2 YYNGEE come from the germline V gene. The CDR3 sequence: CASSARLASGELFF. DNA of the CDR3: TGTGCCAGCAGCGCACGACTAGCCTCCGGGGAGCTGTTTTTT. The full variable domain, rest sourced from reference TRBV9 and TRBJ2-2, is DSGVTQTPKHLITATGQRVTLRCSPRSGDLSVYWYQQSLDQGLQFLIQYYNGEERAKGNILERFSAQQFPDLHSELNLSSLELGDSALYFCASSARLASGELFFGEGSRLTVL.

In its sample, this clonotype was seen a few times. V usage is TRBV9 and J usage is TRBJ2-1; no reliable D call. Germline V lookup: CDR1 SGDLS, CDR2 YYNGEE. The ends were cut back, 1 base at V and 6 bases at J, with 8 bases in the middle. The CDR3 length is 13 residues. In nucleotides, the CDR3 is TGTGCCAGCAGCGTAAGACTCGGCAATGAGCAGTTCTTC. Translated, it gives CASSVRLGNEQFF.

The chain couples TRBV7-9 to TRBJ1-1, with D perhaps TRBD1 (6 bases). V lost 3 bases, J lost 1 base, and 12 bases lay in between. The CDR3 runs to 15 residues. Germline V gene lookup returns CDR1 SEHNR and CDR2 FQNEAQ (reference sequence). Here the CDR3 DNA reads TGTGCCAGCAGCTTGGGAGGGGGACAGAACACTGAAGCTTTCTTT. It specifies CASSLGGGQNTEAFF. Full variable domain (missing parts from reference TRBV7-9 and TRBJ1-1): DTGVSQNPRHKITKRGQNVTFRCDPISEHNRLYWYRQTLGQGPEFLTYFQNEAQLEKSRLLSDRFSAERPKGSFSTLEIQRTEQGDSAMYLCASSLGGGQNTEAFFGQGTRLTVV.

Many counts were recorded for this clonotype. This chain joins TRBV7-3 and TRBJ1-6; 7 bases map to TRBD1. The CDR3 has 13 residues. Per germline, CDR1 SGHTA and CDR2 FQGTGA. V was clipped by 5 bases and J by 10 bases; unmatched bases: 5. In DNA form, the CDR3 reads TGTGCCAGCAGCCTCGACAGGGAATCACCCCTCCACTTT. Translating gives CASSLDRESPLHF.

This clonotype was observed at least ten times. The chain recombines TRBV12-3 or TRBV12-4 with TRBJ2-1, with D possibly TRBD2 on 6 matching bases. The V end was cut by 4 bases, the J end by 8 bases, with 15 bases between. The length of the CDR3 is 14 residues. Here the CDR3 reads CASSWREWADEQFF. In DNA form, the CDR3 reads TGTGCCAGCAGTTGGAGGGAATGGGCCGATGAGCAGTTCTTC.

This clonotype was observed at least ten times. The chain joins TRBV30 to TRBJ2-5; D gene unclear. CDR1 and CDR2 from the germline V gene are GTSNPN and SVGIG (reference sequence). The CDR3 is 12 amino acids. The ends were cut back, 2 bases at V and 4 bases at J, with 8 bases in the middle. The CDR3 loop reads CAWSTAGETQYF. In DNA form, the CDR3 reads TGTGCCTGGAGTACCGCTGGAGAGACCCAGTACTTC.

The chain couples TRBV28 to TRBJ2-1; D is ambiguous. Per germline, CDR1 MDHEN and CDR2 SYDVKM. The CDR3 loop spans 12 amino acids. Trimming took off 5 bases at V and 13 bases at J, with 15 bases between the two ends. The DNA for the CDR3 is TGTGCCAGCAGTCCCCCCGGGCGACCCCAGTTCTTC. Amino acid sequence: CASSPPGRPQFF.

The sample holds many counts of this clonotype. The chain couples TRBV2 to TRBJ1-2; the D gene is possibly TRBD1 (5 bases). CDR1 SNHLY and CDR2 FYNNEI come from the germline V gene. Trimming pared 3 bases from V and 6 bases from J, leaving 11 bases between. This CDR3 comprises 13 residues. In nucleotides, the CDR3 is TGTGCCAGCAGTGAGGGGGAGTCGGATGGCTACACCTTC. Translating gives CASSEGESDGYTF.

The chain links TRBV9 to TRBJ1-4; tentative D call: TRBD1 (6 bases). With 3 bases removed from V and 0 bases from J, the gap between germline ends came to 15 bases. Germline CDR1 SGDLS, CDR2 YYNGEE. This CDR3 is built from 17 residues. This chain's CDR3 is CASSEGDRKTTNEKLFF. DNA of the CDR3: TGTGCCAGCAGCGAGGGGGATAGGAAGACAACTAATGAAAAACTGTTTTTT.

The chain links TRBV7-9 to TRBJ2-5; D may be TRBD1 or TRBD2 (5 bases each). The CDR3 totals 15 residues. V lost 3 bases and J 9 bases, leaving 20 bases between the germline ends. In germline, CDR1 is SEHNR, CDR2 FQNEAQ (reference sequence). The CDR3: CASSFGDGRSPAQYF. In nucleotides, the CDR3 is TGTGCCAGCAGCTTTGGGGACGGTCGAAGTCCGGCCCAGTACTTC.

This clonotype has a handful of counts. V is TRBV20-1 and J is TRBJ2-1; TRBD2 is a possible D gene (5 bases). V was cut by 4 bases and J by 2 bases, with 6 bases left in between. The V gene's germline CDR1 is DFQATT and CDR2 SNEGSKA (reference sequence). The CDR3 has 12 residues. The CDR3 nucleotides are TGCAGTGCTAAGCGGACCTACAATGAGCAGTTCTTC. This gives the protein CSAKRTYNEQFF.

This chain connects TRBV15 to TRBJ2-1; maybe TRBD2 (6 bases). The V gene lost 5 bases and the J gene lost 1 base, with 15 bases spanning the gap. CDR3 size: 16 residues. The germline CDR1 and CDR2 sequences are LNHNV and YYDKDF (reference sequence). The DNA of the CDR3 is TGTGCCACCAGCGGCGACCTAGCGCAATCCTACAATGAGCAGTTCTTC. Amino acids: CATSGDLAQSYNEQFF.

The V call is TRBV4-1, the J call TRBJ2-1; a weak D match, TRBD2 (6 bases). The V and J ends lost 1 base and 6 bases respectively, with 13 bases between them. Germline CDR1 MGHRA, CDR2 YSYEKL. The CDR3 sequence is 15 residues long. CDR3 sequence: CASSQVPSVSNEQFF. The CDR3, as DNA: TGCGCCAGCAGCCAAGTTCCTAGCGTGTCCAATGAGCAGTTCTTC.

This chain uses TRBV25-1 with TRBJ2-5; D not resolved. The V end was cut by 0 bases, the J end by 5 bases, with 13 bases between. CDR1 is MGHDK and CDR2 is SYGVNS in the germline V gene. This CDR3 has 15 amino acids. CDR3 coding DNA: TGTGCCAGCAGTGAATATCGATGGGAAAGGGAGACCCAGTACTTC. The encoded protein is CASSEYRWERETQYF.

This clonotype occurred a few times. The chain combines TRBV11-3 with TRBJ1-1, with D possibly matching TRBD1 (6 bases). The CDR3 spans 14 residues. V was pared by 8 bases and J by 4 bases, with 17 bases between. The germline V gene encodes CDR1 SGHNT and CDR2 YENEEA. The CDR3 DNA is TGTGCCAGCCTCTTAAGGGGGGGGGGCACTGAAGCTTTCTTT. Its protein is CASLLRGGGTEAFF.

This clonotype was seen many times. The chain carries TRBV27 and TRBJ2-7, with no clear D. There are 11 residues in the CDR3. The ends were cut back, 8 bases at V and 5 bases at J, with 10 bases in the middle. Germline V gene data show CDR1 as MNHEY and CDR2 as SMNVEV (reference sequence). CDR3 nucleotides: TGTGCCAGCTGTCGGATCGACGAGCAGTACTTC. Its protein product is CASCRIDEQYF.

This clonotype was seen a few times. The junction shows a germline mismatch at one end, possibly a read error. The rearrangement links TRBV11-2 to TRBJ2-3, with 8 bases lining up with TRBD2. This CDR3 is built from 14 residues. In germline, CDR1 is SGHAT, CDR2 FQNNGV. The CDR3 nucleotides are TGTGCCAGCAGCTTCAGCGGGAGCACAGATGCGCAGTATTTT. Translating it yields CASSFSGSTDAQYF.

The chain links TRBV7-9 to TRBJ2-2, with a weak D call TRBD2 (5 bases). CDR1 is SEHNR, CDR2 FQNEAQ, per germline (reference sequence). The CDR3 has 17 amino acids. V shed 0 bases and J shed 0 bases, with 11 bases lying between them. The CDR3 sequence is CASSLAGPTTNTGELFF. In nucleotides, the CDR3 is TGTGCCAGCAGCTTAGCCGGACCGACTACGAACACCGGGGAGCTGTTTTTT.

CDR3 coding DNA: TGTGCCAGCAGATTTGGGACAGGGGGCATGAACACTGAAGCTTTCTTT. This encodes CASRFGTGGMNTEAFF. The chain has TRBV6-2 or TRBV6-3 and TRBJ1-1; the match to TRBD1 covers 12 bases. The CDR3 length is 16 residues. Germline V gene sequence: CDR1 MNHEY, CDR2 SVGEGT. V was pared by 6 bases and J by 0 bases, with 5 bases of the junction left unmatched.